This T cell receptor (beta chain) originates from a study of blood T cell repertoires in COVID-19. Study-wide background: The United States, Italy and Spain supplied acute and convalescent COVID-19 samples. PBMCs, B-cell-depleted T cells, or T cells were the source of the cDNA or gDNA that made up the material.

Germline assignment: CDR1 LGHNT and CDR2 FRNRAP. The ends lost 6 bases at V and 3 bases at J; junction bases unmatched: 9. The length of the CDR3 is 15 residues. Enrolment of Seattle patients took place during active infection, and they were followed longitudinally. Original handling: Reference gene primer amplification in the assay estimated nucleated cell counts. The repertoire was sequenced with immunoSEQ multiplex PCR; TCRdb's copy has only in-frame clones and lacks some. Clone size and the V and J calls come from that table; the DNA yielded D and trimming. The sample shows about 38,000 clones, roughly 84% of them seen only once.

The sequence derives from a man between 60 and 70 years old with COVID-19, enrolled during active disease. V usage is TRBV12-5 and J usage is TRBJ1-2, with 8 nucleotides matching TRBD1. The sequenced sample consisted of peripheral blood. CDR3 region: CASGRNRGGDYGYTF. The CDR3 nucleotides read TGTGCTAGTGGGCGAAACAGGGGGGGAGACTATGGCTACACCTTC. The full variable domain, rest sourced from reference TRBV12-5 and TRBJ1-2, is DARVTQTPRHKVTEMGQEVTMRCQPILGHNTVFWYRQTMMQGLELLAYFRNRAPLDDSGMPKDRFSAEMPDATLATLKIQPSEPRDSAVYFCASGRNRGGDYGYTFGSGTRLTVV.